This TCR beta chain originates from a study of vaccination effects on CD4 cells after COVID-19. Whole-study results and caveats: Cross-reactivity toward common cold coronaviruses was confined to only 1 of 255 vaccine-induced clones in healthy vaccinees. Early post-infection timepoints were missing from the study, which also had few convalescent patients.

Profiling relied on immunoSEQ multiplex PCR, and the TCRdb table lists in-frame clones only, not all of them. The sample yields fewer than 30,000 clones, approximately 72% seen once. Antigen-specific CD4+ T cell clonotypes were called by their expansion after viral peptide-pool culture in ViraFEST. CD4+ T cell isolation took place after more than eight days of culture. None of the vaccinated had previously contracted SARS-CoV-2, and their nucleocapsid antibodies tested negative. Cultures used approximately 2 million PBMC per well, 9.5 to 10 IU/ml IL-2 and about 10 ug/ml peptides. This clone occurred a few times. Its antigen is as yet unknown. The germline CDR1 and CDR2 sequences are SNHLY and FYNNEI. J lost 6 bases, V lost 6 bases, and 4 bases had no gene match. The CDR3 contains 12 residues.

The receptor was derived from a human donor who received a COVID-19 vaccine. Sequencing used CD4+ T cells from PBMCs cultured with SARS-CoV-2 spike peptides, obtained before COVID-19 vaccination. The chain joins TRBV2 to TRBJ2-7; 8 nucleotides agree with TRBD1. The CDR3 protein is CASSLRGREQYF. The CDR3 DNA is TGTGCCAGCAGCCTCAGGGGGCGCGAGCAGTACTTC.